Shown below are 29 T cell receptor beta chains from a single sample sequenced in a study of T cell repertoires in cytomegalovirus infection. TCRdb independently ran MiXCR on the reads; one entry per CDR3 protein. The repertoire holds around 540,000 distinct CDR3 sequences, more than 30% seen once, with 17% in the top ten. These receptors' targets are unknown. The material was cultured PBMCs, obtained from culture after CMV antigen stimulation. The receptors were gathered from a human donor in good health (CMV status not recorded). Some clones in this sample may be carry-over from other donors' samples.

This clonotype appeared a few times. The chain carries TRBV12-3 or TRBV12-4 and TRBJ2-5, with no clear D. V lost 6 bases, J lost 5 bases, and 19 bases lay in between. There are 15 residues in the CDR3. The CDR3 region has the DNA TGTGCCAGCAGCCCCCTTGCCGGGTTTGGGGAGACCCAGTACTTC. This translates into CASSPLAGFGETQYF.

The rearrangement joins TRBV7-2 to TRBJ2-3, with TRBD2 matching 9 bases. There are 12 residues in the CDR3. Germline V gene data show CDR1 as SGHTA and CDR2 as FQGNSA. The J segment lost 9 bases and the V segment lost 5 bases, leaving 3 bases of the junction unmatched. CDR3 nucleotides: TGTGCCAGCAGCCCCACTAGCGGGACGCAGTATTTT. Translated, it gives CASSPTSGTQYF. Combining the CDR3 with reference TRBV7-2 and TRBJ2-3 gives the whole variable domain GAGVSQSPSNKVTEKGKDVELRCDPISGHTALYWYRQSLGQGLEFLIYFQGNSAPDKSGLPSDRFSAERTGGSVSTLTIQRTQQEDSAVYLCASSPTSGTQYFGPGTRLTVL.

This rearrangement joins TRBV7-9 to TRBJ2-1; TRBD2 is a possible D gene (5 bases). CDR1 is SEHNR, CDR2 FQNEAQ, per germline (reference sequence). V lost 0 bases and J 1 base, leaving 16 bases between the germline ends. This CDR3 has 18 amino acids. CDR3 amino acids: CASSLARSSPKSYNEQFF. CDR3 nucleotides: TGTGCCAGCAGCTTAGCGCGGTCTAGCCCCAAATCCTACAATGAGCAGTTCTTC.

The chain has TRBV24-1 and TRBJ1-2, with a possible D match to TRBD1 (6 bases). This CDR3 is 15 amino acids long. Looked up from germline, CDR1 is KGHDR and CDR2 is SFDVKD. Trimming shortened V by 3 bases and J by 1 base, and 11 bases separated the two germline ends. The CDR3 coding sequence is TGTGCCACCAGTGATCGGACAGCGGGTAACTATGGCTACACCTTC. Its translation is CATSDRTAGNYGYTF.

The sample holds a few counts of this clonotype. The V and J genes are TRBV6-2 or TRBV6-3 and TRBJ2-5; D is uncertain. The germline V gene has CDR1 MNHEY and CDR2 SVGEGT. CDR3 length: 15 residues. Trimming left V 2 bases short and J 2 bases short, with 12 bases between. The CDR3 sequence is CASSYGLTQQETQYF. In DNA form, the CDR3 reads TGTGCCAGCAGTTACGGGCTGACACAACAAGAGACCCAGTACTTC.

The chain recombines TRBV20-1 with TRBJ2-1; TRBD2 aligns across 11 bases. This CDR3 comprises 13 residues. Trimming took 5 bases from V and 9 from J; bases not matched to a gene: 6. Germline-derived CDR1 and CDR2 are DFQATT and SNEGSKA (reference sequence). This CDR3 is CSAGSGRASEQFF. CDR3 nucleotide sequence: TGCAGTGCTGGTAGCGGGAGGGCCAGTGAGCAGTTCTTC.

The chain uses TRBV19 and TRBJ2-1; 7 bases agree with TRBD1. Trimming took 0 bases from V and 7 from J; bases not matched to a gene: 12. Per the germline V gene, CDR1 is LNHDA and CDR2 is SQIVND (reference sequence). This CDR3 has 17 residues. The CDR3 nucleotides read TGTGCCAGTAGTATAGATCAGTCGTACGGACAGGCAAATGAGCAGTTCTTC. Its protein is CASSIDQSYGQANEQFF.

The chain has TRBV6-2 or TRBV6-3 and TRBJ2-6; tentatively, D is TRBD1 (5 bases). CDR3 length: 20 residues. Deletions cut 2 bases from V and 3 bases from J, with 23 bases between. The germline gives CDR1 MNHEY, CDR2 SVGEGT. This CDR3 is CASSYGGVRRGVGGANVLTF. For the CDR3, the DNA is TGTGCCAGCAGTTACGGCGGCGTTCGTAGGGGCGTAGGTGGGGCCAACGTCCTGACTTTC.

This clonotype was counted a few times. V usage is TRBV7-2 and J usage is TRBJ1-1; 7 bases line up with TRBD1. The CDR3 has 16 amino acids. V was clipped by 5 bases and J by 1 base; unmatched bases: 10. Germline lookup yields CDR1 SGHTA and CDR2 FQGNSA. Here the CDR3 reads CASSPSGTVKNTEAFF. For the CDR3, the DNA is TGTGCCAGCAGCCCGTCCGGGACAGTCAAGAACACTGAAGCTTTCTTT.

A few counts support this clonotype. The chain links TRBV7-6 to TRBJ2-2; maybe TRBD2 (6 bases). The V end lost 1 base, the J end lost 4 bases, and 13 bases lay between the germline ends. The CDR3 totals 16 residues. Germline lookup yields CDR1 SGHVS and CDR2 FNYEAQ. This CDR3 is CASSLVSGVGTGELFF. CDR3 bases: TGTGCCAGCAGCTTAGTCTCGGGAGTTGGCACCGGGGAGCTGTTTTTT. Drawing the rest from reference TRBV7-6 and TRBJ2-2, the complete variable domain is GAGVSQSPRYKVTKRGQDVALRCDPISGHVSLYWYRQALGQGPEFLTYFNYEAQQDKSGLPNDRFSAERPEGSISTLTIQRTEQRDSAMYRCASSLVSGVGTGELFFGEGSRLTVL.

This clonotype was seen repeatedly, ten times or more. V usage is TRBV7-2 and J usage is TRBJ1-1; maybe TRBD1 (5 bases). Per germline, CDR1 SGHTA and CDR2 FQGNSA. V was shortened by 5 bases and J by 1 base, with 17 bases between the two germline ends. The CDR3 consists of 16 residues. The CDR3 sequence is CASSLTSRVRNTEAFF. Here the CDR3 DNA reads TGTGCCAGCAGCCTAACCTCCAGGGTCCGGAACACTGAAGCTTTCTTT.

The chain carries TRBV18 and TRBJ2-1; 14 bases fit TRBD2. The CDR3 is 16 amino acids. Trimming removed 0 bases from V and 8 bases from J; junction bases left unmatched: 3. The germline V gene encodes CDR1 KGHSH and CDR2 LQKENI. CDR3 bases: TGTGCCAGCTCACCACCGGGACTAGCGGGAGTATATGAGCAGTTCTTC. Protein product: CASSPPGLAGVYEQFF.

This clonotype was picked up a small number of times. This chain uses TRBV7-6 with TRBJ2-1, with D possibly called TRBD1 or TRBD2 (5 bases each). Germline CDR1 and CDR2: SGHVS and FNYEAQ. The CDR3 is 14 amino acids. Trimming left V 5 bases short and J 7 bases short, with 15 bases between. This CDR3 reads CASSPLNWGNEQFF. The CDR3 DNA reads TGTGCCAGCAGCCCTCTTAATTGGGGGAATGAGCAGTTCTTC.

This chain joins TRBV7-9 and TRBJ2-7, with 14 bases identical to TRBD2. This CDR3 comprises 17 residues. J lost 3 bases, V lost 5 bases, and 9 bases had no gene match. Germline loops: CDR1 SEHNR, CDR2 FQNEAQ (reference sequence). CDR3 DNA sequence: TGTGCCAGCAGCCGATCGGGACTAGCGGGAGAGGGCTACGAGCAGTACTTC. Translated, it gives CASSRSGLAGEGYEQYF.

The rearrangement links TRBV15 to TRBJ2-3; a weak D match, TRBD1 (5 bases). The CDR3 runs to 15 residues. With 0 bases removed from V and 6 bases from J, the gap between germline ends came to 13 bases. Germline CDR1 LNHNV, CDR2 YYDKDF (reference sequence). CDR3 protein: CATSRDRQKVDTQYF. The CDR3 nucleotides are TGTGCCACCAGCAGAGATCGACAGAAGGTGGATACGCAGTATTTT.

The table lists this clonotype with a few counts. The chain carries TRBV7-2 and TRBJ2-5; D might be TRBD2 (6 bases). CDR3 length equals 14 residues. Deletions cut 3 bases from V and 2 bases from J, with 10 bases between. Germline CDR1 is SGHTA and CDR2 is FQGNSA. CDR3 DNA: TGTGCCAGCAGCTTGGACTATTCACAAGAGACCCAGTACTTC. This gives the protein CASSLDYSQETQYF.

In this sample, this clonotype turned up a few times. CDR3 bases: TGTGCCAGCTCACCATTGCGTAGGGCCACAGATACGCAGTATTTT. Translated, it gives CASSPLRRATDTQYF. V is TRBV18 and J is TRBJ2-3, with D unresolved. The CDR3 covers 15 residues. Germline V gene data show CDR1 as KGHSH and CDR2 as LQKENI. Trimming removed 2 bases at V and 2 bases at J, with 11 bases between.

The V gene is TRBV3-1, the J gene TRBJ2-3; 11 positions match TRBD2. The V gene's germline CDR1 is LGHDT and CDR2 YNNKEL (reference sequence). The CDR3 is made up of 17 amino acids. J was trimmed by 6 bases and V by 1 base; bases with no gene match: 9. The CDR3 protein is CASSQGLAGRISDTQYF. The CDR3 coding sequence is TGTGCCAGCAGCCAAGGACTAGCGGGAAGGATTTCCGATACGCAGTATTTT.

This clonotype was counted a few times. V is TRBV20-1 and J is TRBJ2-7; 8 bases map to TRBD2. The CDR3 consists of 15 residues. V shed 1 base and J 2 bases; nucleotides not matched to a gene: 7. The germline V gene has CDR1 DFQATT and CDR2 SNEGSKA (reference sequence). The CDR3 DNA follows: TGCAGTGCTAGAGGTCGGAGCGGGAGCCCCTACGAGCAGTACTTC. Its translation: CSARGRSGSPYEQYF.

This clonotype has just a few counts. The gene calls are TRBV6-5 and TRBJ2-1; D is unresolved. Germline V gene data show CDR1 as MNHEY and CDR2 as SVGAGI. V was cut by 0 bases and J by 10 bases, with 16 bases left in between. The CDR3 has 15 residues. This CDR3 is CASSYSVYGRGEQFF. The CDR3 DNA reads as TGTGCCAGCAGTTACTCAGTCTATGGGCGAGGCGAGCAGTTCTTC.

The CDR3 sequence: CASSQEPGWNEQFF. The CDR3 coding sequence is TGCGCCAGCAGCCAAGAGCCAGGGTGGAATGAGCAGTTCTTC. This rearrangement joins TRBV4-3 to TRBJ2-1, with a possible D match to TRBD1 (5 bases). V lost 0 bases, J lost 7 bases, and 10 bases lay in between. The CDR3 has 14 residues. Germline V gives CDR1 LGHNA, CDR2 YSLEER.

The chain employs TRBV6-6 and TRBJ1-2; D is uncertain. This CDR3 region has 13 residues. Per germline, CDR1 MNHNY and CDR2 SVGAGI (reference sequence). Trimming cost V 0 bases and J 6 bases, with 8 bases left between them. The CDR3 region has the DNA TGTGCCAGCAGTTACTCAGAAGGGAATGGCTACACCTTC. Protein product: CASSYSEGNGYTF.

This clonotype turned up a few times. The chain recombines TRBV27 with TRBJ2-1, with D maybe TRBD2 (6 bases). Trimming stripped 5 bases from V and 3 bases from J, with 14 bases between. Germline V gene sequence: CDR1 MNHEY, CDR2 SMNVEV (reference sequence). CDR3 length: 15 amino acids. The CDR3: CASSPMGTGYNEQFF. CDR3 DNA: TGTGCCAGCAGTCCCATGGGGACTGGCTACAATGAGCAGTTCTTC.

This clonotype was recorded a few times. This rearrangement joins TRBV6-1 to TRBJ2-7, with 9 bases that match TRBD2. The J segment lost 6 bases and the V segment lost 6 bases, leaving 15 bases of the junction unmatched. Germline values: CDR1 MNHNS, CDR2 SASEGT. The CDR3 sequence is 16 residues long. CDR3 nucleotide sequence: TGTGCCAGCAGCCCCATTATGGGTAGCGGGAGAAGCGAGCAGTACGTC. Protein product: CASSPIMGSGRSEQYV.

The chain recombines TRBV28 with TRBJ2-7; perhaps TRBD1 as D (5 bases). V lost 2 bases to trimming and J lost 5 bases, with 13 bases between them. Germline V gives CDR1 MDHEN, CDR2 SYDVKM. The CDR3 covers 14 residues. CDR3: CASSLDRVRNEQYF. The CDR3 DNA is TGTGCCAGCAGTTTAGACAGAGTGAGAAACGAGCAGTACTTC.

The chain is built from TRBV9 and TRBJ2-2, with 8 bases that match TRBD2. The germline V gene encodes CDR1 SGDLS and CDR2 YYNGEE. The length of the CDR3 is 16 residues. V was clipped by 0 bases and J by 0 bases; unmatched bases: 1. CDR3 protein: CASSVGTSPNTGELFF. CDR3 DNA: TGTGCCAGCAGCGTAGGGACTAGCCCGAACACCGGGGAGCTGTTTTTT.

This clonotype was counted a few times. The chain carries TRBV7-2 and TRBJ2-7; perhaps TRBD2 as D (6 bases). V was clipped by 5 bases and J by 3 bases, with 14 bases between them. The CDR3 length is 14 residues. Germline-derived CDR1 and CDR2 are SGHTA and FQGNSA. CDR3 sequence (DNA): TGTGCCAGCAGCCCCGGACTAAAAAACTACGAGCAGTACTTC. This gives the protein CASSPGLKNYEQYF.

This clonotype was counted only a few times. The rearrangement joins TRBV10-3 to TRBJ2-7, with TRBD2 matching over 8 bases. The CDR3 covers 16 residues. With V trimmed by 2 bases and J by 2 bases, 8 bases remained unmatched. CDR1 is ENHRY, CDR2 SYGVKD, per germline. The CDR3 nucleotides are TGTGCCATCAGTGAGGGTAGCGGGAAAATAACCTACGAGCAGTACGTC. As protein: CAISEGSGKITYEQYV.

The V gene is TRBV19, the J gene TRBJ2-5; 7 nucleotides match TRBD1. This CDR3 is 13 amino acids long. After removal of 6 bases from V and 4 bases from J, the junction contained 5 bases not matched to a gene. Germline CDR1 LNHDA, CDR2 SQIVND (reference sequence). In DNA, the CDR3 is TGTGCCAGTAGACCATCAGGGGGAGAGACCCAGTACTTC. It codes for CASRPSGGETQYF.